This is a list of T cell receptor beta chains from one sample in a study of T cells after yellow fever vaccination. TCRdb re-called the 5' RACE reads with MiXCR, one entry per CDR3 protein. The sample lists about 220,000 distinct CDR3 sequences; approximately 3% were seen once. The specimen was CD4+ T cells sorted from PBMCs, collected 10 days after the yellow fever booster vaccination. All receptors come from a man younger than 35 who received the YFV17D yellow fever vaccine. Each CDR3 is given with its conserved first and last residue. Fields, in order: V gene, D gene, clone size, J gene, CDR3 DNA, CDR3 protein. The D gene is left open where the match is weak. The size entry is marked missing in some rows and otherwise reads once, few, many or a size class.

TRBV11-3	TRBD1	-	TRBJ2-1	TGTGCCAGCAGCTTAAGACAGGGAGCCCCCAATGAGCAGTTCTTC	CASSLRQGAPNEQFF
TRBV7-2	TRBD1	many	TRBJ1-1	TGTGCCAGCAGCGCACAGGGGGCGCGCACTGAAGCTTTCTTT	CASSAQGARTEAFF
TRBV5-1	-	many	TRBJ1-1	TGCGCCAGCAGCTTTATGGGGACTGAAGCTTTCTTT	CASSFMGTEAFF
TRBV4-2	-	-	TRBJ2-1	TGTGCCAGCAGCCAAGATTTGGAGGGGCAGCAGTTCTTC	CASSQDLEGQQFF
TRBV15	-	-	TRBJ1-2	TGTGCCACCAGCAGAGGGGGTGGCTACACCTTC	CATSRGGGYTF
TRBV6-2/TRBV6-3	TRBD1	many	TRBJ2-7	TGTGCCAGCGGGACAGATTCCTACGAGCAGTACTTC	CASGTDSYEQYF
TRBV7-2	-	few	TRBJ1-2	TGTGCCAGCAGCTACAGGGTTGGCTACACCTTC	CASSYRVGYTF
TRBV7-2	TRBD2	many	TRBJ2-3	TGTGCCAGCAGCTTAGCGCGATGGGGGGGTTCCACAGATACGCAGTATTTT	CASSLARWGGSTDTQYF
TRBV4-2	TRBD1	many	TRBJ2-1	TGTGCCAGCAGCCAAGCGGACAGGGGGCCTAACAATGAGCAGTTCTTC	CASSQADRGPNNEQFF
TRBV6-2/TRBV6-3	TRBD1	many	TRBJ1-2	TGTGCCAGCAGTTACCCATCCCGGGACAGGGGGCGATACTATGGCTACACCTTC	CASSYPSRDRGRYYGYTF
TRBV10-3	TRBD1	many	TRBJ2-2	TGTGCCACCAGGACAGGGGGCGCGAAGGACACCGGGGAGCTGTTTTTT	CATRTGGAKDTGELFF
TRBV20-1	-	many	TRBJ2-7	TGCAGTGCTAGCACCGGAGCCTACGAGCAGTACTTC	CSASTGAYEQYF
TRBV10-3	-	-	TRBJ2-7	TGTGCCATCAAGAGCTACGAGCAGTACTTC	CAIKSYEQYF
TRBV7-2	TRBD1	-	TRBJ2-7	TGTGCCAGCAGCGGGGGGGACAGGGGCTACGAGCAGTACTTC	CASSGGDRGYEQYF
TRBV30	-	many	TRBJ2-3	TGTGCCTGGAGGAGAGGTCTATATACGCAGTATTTT	CAWRRGLYTQYF
TRBV19	-	few	TRBJ1-1	TGTGCCAGTAGAGATCCCGGCGGGGCTCACACTGAAGCTTTCTTT	CASRDPGGAHTEAFF